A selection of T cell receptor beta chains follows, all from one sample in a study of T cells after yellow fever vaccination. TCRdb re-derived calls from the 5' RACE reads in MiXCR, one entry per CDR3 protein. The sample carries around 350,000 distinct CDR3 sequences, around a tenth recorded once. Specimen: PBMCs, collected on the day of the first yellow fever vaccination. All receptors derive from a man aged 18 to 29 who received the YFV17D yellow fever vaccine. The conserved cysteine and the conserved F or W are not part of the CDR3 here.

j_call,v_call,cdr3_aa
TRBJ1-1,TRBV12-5,ASGAGDRAATEAF
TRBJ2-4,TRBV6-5,ASSYSHKKGLAKNIQY
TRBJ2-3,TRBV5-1,ASSFLTDTQY
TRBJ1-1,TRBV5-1,ASGDTGGNTEAF
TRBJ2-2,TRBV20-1,SASHSGPGGELF
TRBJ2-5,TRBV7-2,ASSLVGGGLQETQY
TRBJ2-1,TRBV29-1,SGFLGESIRLNEQF
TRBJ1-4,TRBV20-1,SASGWANEKLF
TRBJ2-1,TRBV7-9,ASSSPGRGNEQF
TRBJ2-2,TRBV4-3,ASSQFDRDLTGELF
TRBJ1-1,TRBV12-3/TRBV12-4,ASSSGQLEAF
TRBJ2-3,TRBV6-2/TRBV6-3,ASRTIVRDRGSTDTQY
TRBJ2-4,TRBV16,ASSQFEGRVTKNIQY
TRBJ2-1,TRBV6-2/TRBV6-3,ASSYGQGASYNEQF
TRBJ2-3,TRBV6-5,ASSPLGGGTQY
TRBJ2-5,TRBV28,ASSSSALETQY
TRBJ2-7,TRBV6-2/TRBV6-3,ASSISSYEQY
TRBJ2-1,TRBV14,ASSQVGPSGTRQNEQF
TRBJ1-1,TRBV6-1,ASRKTGGTEAF
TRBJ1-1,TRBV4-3,ASSQDDWDREVWGNTEAF
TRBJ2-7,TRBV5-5,ASSLELAQSYEQY
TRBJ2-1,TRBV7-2,ASSPHRREQF
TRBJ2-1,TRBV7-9,ASSRDSNEQF
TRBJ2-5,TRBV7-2,ASSLGGGRETQY
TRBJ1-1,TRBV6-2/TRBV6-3,ASTYGGVGAF
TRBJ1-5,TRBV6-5,ASSYRVHQPQH
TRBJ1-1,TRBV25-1,ASSEYGKNTEAF
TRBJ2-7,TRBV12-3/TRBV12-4,ASSLGSSYEQY
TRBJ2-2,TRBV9,ASSVLGTYGELF
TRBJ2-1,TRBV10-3,AITVGGGLVEQF
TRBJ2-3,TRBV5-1,ASSLRTGEADTQY
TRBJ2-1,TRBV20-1,SASLPAGGTNEQF
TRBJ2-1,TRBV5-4,ASSLGPDNEQF
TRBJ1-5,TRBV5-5,ASSSYRDTLNQPQH
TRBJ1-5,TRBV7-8,ASSLKWGNQPQH
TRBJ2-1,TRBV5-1,ASSQGRTGYDEQF
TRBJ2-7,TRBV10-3,AISEPRGRDYEQY
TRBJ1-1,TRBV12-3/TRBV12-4,ASSQQGAIEAF
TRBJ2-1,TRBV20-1,SAERGGPGNEQF
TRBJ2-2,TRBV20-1,SARPGLAYAGELF
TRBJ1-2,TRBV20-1,SAVGAAILNGYT
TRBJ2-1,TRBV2,ASRELGVTGNNEQF
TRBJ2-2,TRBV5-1,ASSLIQGIANTGELF
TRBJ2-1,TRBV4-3,ASSQFRDYNEQF
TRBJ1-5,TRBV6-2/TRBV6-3,ASSYLQGGSNQPQH
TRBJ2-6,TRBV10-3,AISERREISSGANVLT
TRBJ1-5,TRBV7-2,ATRVGGNQPQH
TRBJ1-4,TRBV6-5,ASSYKGMGEKLF
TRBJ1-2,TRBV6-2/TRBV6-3,ASSQSSTGDSSYGYT
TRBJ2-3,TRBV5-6,ASRLAGGFTDTQY
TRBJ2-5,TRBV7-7,ASSPSSQGETQY
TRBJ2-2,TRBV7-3,ASSLRGQGVNTGELF
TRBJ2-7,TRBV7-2,ASSFEGQGIYEQY
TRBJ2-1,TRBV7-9,ASSGGLAGATYNEQF
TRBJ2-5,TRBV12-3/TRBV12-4,ASSLVGGAPRGETQY
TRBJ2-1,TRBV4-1,ASSQVIAGGRGEQF
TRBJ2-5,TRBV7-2,ASSLEFGMGETQY
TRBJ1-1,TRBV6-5,ASSYIGQVEAF
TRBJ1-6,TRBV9,ASSVGGDDNSPLH
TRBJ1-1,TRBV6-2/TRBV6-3,ASRKGNTEAF